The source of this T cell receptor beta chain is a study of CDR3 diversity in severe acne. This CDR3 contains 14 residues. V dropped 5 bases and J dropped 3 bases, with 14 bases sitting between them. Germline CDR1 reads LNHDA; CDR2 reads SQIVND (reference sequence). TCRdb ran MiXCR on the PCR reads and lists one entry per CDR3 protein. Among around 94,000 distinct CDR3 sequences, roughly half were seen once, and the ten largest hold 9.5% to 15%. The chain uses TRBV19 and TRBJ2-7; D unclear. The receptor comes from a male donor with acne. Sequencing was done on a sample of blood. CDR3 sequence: CASSPQANLYEQYF. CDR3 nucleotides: TGTGCCAGTAGTCCGCAGGCGAACCTCTACGAGCAGTACTTC.